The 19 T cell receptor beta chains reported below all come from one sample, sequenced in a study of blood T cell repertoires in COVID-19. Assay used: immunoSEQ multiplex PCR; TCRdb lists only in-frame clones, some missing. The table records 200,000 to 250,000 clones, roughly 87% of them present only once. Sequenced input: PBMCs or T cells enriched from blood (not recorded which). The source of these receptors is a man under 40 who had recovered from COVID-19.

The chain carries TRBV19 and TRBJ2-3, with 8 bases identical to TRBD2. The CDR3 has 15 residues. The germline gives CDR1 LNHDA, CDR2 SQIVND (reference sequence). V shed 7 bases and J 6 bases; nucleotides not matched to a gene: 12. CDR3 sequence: CASTGAGGAWDTQYF. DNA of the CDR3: TGTGCCAGTACGGGTGCGGGGGGCGCCTGGGATACGCAGTATTTT.

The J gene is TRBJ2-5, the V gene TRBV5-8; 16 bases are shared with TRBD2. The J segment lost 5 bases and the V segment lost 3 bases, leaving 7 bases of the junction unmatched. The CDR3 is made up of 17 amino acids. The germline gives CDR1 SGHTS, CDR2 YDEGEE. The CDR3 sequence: CASSSEGLAGGEETQYF. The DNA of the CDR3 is TGTGCCAGCAGCTCCGAGGGACTAGCGGGAGGGGAGGAGACCCAGTACTTC.

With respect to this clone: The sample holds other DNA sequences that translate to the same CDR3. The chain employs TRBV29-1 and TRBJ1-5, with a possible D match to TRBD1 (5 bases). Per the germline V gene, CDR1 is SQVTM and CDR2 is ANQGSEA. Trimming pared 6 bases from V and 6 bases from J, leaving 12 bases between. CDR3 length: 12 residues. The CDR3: CSVGQGGQPQHF. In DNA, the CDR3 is TGCAGCGTGGGCCAGGGAGGTCAGCCCCAGCATTTT.

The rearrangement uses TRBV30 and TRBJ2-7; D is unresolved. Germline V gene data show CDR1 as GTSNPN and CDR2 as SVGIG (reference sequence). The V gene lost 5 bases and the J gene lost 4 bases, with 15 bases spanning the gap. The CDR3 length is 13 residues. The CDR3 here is CAWEPGSSYEQYF. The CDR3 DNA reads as TGTGCCTGGGAACCCGGGTCCTCATACGAGCAGTACTTC.

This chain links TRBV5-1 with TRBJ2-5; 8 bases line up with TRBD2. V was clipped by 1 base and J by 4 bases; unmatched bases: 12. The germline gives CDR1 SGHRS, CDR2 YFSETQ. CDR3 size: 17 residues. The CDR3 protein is CASSLSMSGSFVETQYF. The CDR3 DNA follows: TGCGCCAGCAGCTTGAGTATGAGCGGGAGTTTTGTAGAGACCCAGTACTTC.

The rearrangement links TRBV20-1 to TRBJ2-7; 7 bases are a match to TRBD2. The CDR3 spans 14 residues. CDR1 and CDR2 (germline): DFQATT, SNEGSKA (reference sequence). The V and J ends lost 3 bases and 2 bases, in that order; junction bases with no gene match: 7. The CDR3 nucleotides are TGCAGTGCTAGTAACCCTAGCGGCACCTACGAGCAGTACTTC. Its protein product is CSASNPSGTYEQYF.

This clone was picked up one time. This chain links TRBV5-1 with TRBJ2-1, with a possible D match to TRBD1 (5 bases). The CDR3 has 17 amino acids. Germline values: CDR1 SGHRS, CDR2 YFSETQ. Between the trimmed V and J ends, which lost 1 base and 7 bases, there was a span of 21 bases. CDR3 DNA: TGCGCCAGCAGCTTGCGGGTCGGCAGGGAAGTTGCGAATGAGCAGTTCTTC. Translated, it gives CASSLRVGREVANEQFF.

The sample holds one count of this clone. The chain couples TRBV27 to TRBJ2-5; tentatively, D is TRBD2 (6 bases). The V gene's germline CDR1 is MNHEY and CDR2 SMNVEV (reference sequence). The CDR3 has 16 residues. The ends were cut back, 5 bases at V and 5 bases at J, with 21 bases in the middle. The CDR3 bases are TGTGCCAGCAGTCTCTTAGGAGCGGGCGCAGGGGAGACCCAGTACTTC. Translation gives CASSLLGAGAGETQYF.

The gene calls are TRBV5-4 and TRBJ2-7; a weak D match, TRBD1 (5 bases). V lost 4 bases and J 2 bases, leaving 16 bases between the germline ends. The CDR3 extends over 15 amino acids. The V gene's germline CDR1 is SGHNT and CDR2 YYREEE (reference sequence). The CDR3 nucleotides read TGTGCCAGCAGCATAGACAGCCAAGGGCCCTACGAGCAGTACTTC. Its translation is CASSIDSQGPYEQYF.

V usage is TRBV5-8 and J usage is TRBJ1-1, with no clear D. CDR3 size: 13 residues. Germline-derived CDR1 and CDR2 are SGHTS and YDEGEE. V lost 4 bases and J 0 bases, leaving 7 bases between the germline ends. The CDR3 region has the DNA TGTGCCAGCAGCGTCCAGATGAACACTGAAGCTTTCTTT. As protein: CASSVQMNTEAFF.

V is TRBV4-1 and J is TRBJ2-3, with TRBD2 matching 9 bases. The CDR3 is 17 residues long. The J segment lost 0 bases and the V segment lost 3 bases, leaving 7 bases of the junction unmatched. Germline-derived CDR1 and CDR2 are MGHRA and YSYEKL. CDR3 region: CASSHTGLAISTDTQYF. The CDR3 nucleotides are TGCGCCAGCAGCCACACCGGACTAGCGATTAGCACAGATACGCAGTATTTT.

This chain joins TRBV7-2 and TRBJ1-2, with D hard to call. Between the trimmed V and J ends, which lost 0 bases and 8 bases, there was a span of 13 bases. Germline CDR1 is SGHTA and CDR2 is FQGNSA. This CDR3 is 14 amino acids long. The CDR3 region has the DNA TGTGCCAGCAGCTTAGCGCTTTCGGGGAAAGGCTACACCTTC. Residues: CASSLALSGKGYTF.

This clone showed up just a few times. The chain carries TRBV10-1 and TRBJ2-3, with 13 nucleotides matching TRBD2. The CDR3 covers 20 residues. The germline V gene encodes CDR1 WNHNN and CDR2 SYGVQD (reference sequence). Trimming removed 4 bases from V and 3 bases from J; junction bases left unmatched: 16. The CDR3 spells CASSGGTSGNLGVRTDTQYF. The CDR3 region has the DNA TGCGCCAGCAGTGGTGGGACTAGCGGGAATCTTGGGGTTCGAACAGATACGCAGTATTTT.

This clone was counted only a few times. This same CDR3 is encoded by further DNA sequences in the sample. CDR3 in amino acids: CASSQDRAREQYF. CDR3 in DNA: TGCGCCAGCAGTCAGGACAGGGCACGCGAGCAGTACTTC. V and J are TRBV5-1 and TRBJ2-7; 8 bases fit TRBD1. Germline values: CDR1 SGHRS, CDR2 YFSETQ. This CDR3 has 13 amino acids. The junction had 7 bases not matched to a gene; V was cut back by 5 bases and J by 6 bases.

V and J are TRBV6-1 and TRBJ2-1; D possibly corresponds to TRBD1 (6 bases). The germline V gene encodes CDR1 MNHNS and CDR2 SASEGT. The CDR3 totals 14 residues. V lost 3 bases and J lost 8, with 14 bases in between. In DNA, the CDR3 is TGTGCCAGCAGTGAGGGATGGGGGCGCTATGAGCAGTTCTTC. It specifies CASSEGWGRYEQFF.

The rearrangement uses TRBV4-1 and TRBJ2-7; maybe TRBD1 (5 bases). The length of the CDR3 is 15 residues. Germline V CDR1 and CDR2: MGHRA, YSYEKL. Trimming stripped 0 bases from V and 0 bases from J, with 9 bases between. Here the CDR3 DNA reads TGCGCCAGCAGCCAAGAGGTGACAGACTCCTACGAGCAGTACTTC. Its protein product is CASSQEVTDSYEQYF.

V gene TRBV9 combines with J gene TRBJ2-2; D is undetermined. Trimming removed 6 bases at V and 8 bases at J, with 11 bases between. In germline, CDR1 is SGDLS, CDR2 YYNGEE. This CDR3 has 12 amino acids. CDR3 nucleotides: TGTGCCAGCAACATTGCAAGAGGGGAGCTGTTTTTT. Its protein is CASNIARGELFF.

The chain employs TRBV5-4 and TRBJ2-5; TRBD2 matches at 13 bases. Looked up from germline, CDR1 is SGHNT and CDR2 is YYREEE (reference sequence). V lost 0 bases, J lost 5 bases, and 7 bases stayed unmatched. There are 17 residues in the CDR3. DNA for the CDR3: TGTGCCAGCAGCTTGGGGACTAGCGGGGGCCTGGGGGAGACCCAGTACTTC. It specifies CASSLGTSGGLGETQYF.

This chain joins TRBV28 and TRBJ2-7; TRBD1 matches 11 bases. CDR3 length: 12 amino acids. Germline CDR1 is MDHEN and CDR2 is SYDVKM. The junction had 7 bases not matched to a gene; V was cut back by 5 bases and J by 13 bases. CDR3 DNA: TGTGCCAGCAGTCTCGGACAGGGGGCCAGCTACTTC. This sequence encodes CASSLGQGASYF.